These 6 T cell receptor beta chains originate from one sample sequenced in a study of T cell responses to AZD1222 COVID-19 vaccine. TCRdb keeps only in-frame clones here, not all; method: immunoSEQ multiplex PCR. Counted here are 150,000 or so clones, 85% to 95% occurring once; the ten biggest clones make up over 0.7%. Source: peripheral blood, taken on day 0 of AZD1222 vaccination. The receptors shown here come from an adult in good health.

The V gene is TRBV10-3, the J gene TRBJ1-4, with D possibly TRBD1 on 5 matching bases. Looked up from germline, CDR1 is ENHRY and CDR2 is SYGVKD. The CDR3 is 18 residues long. Trimming removed 0 bases at V and 0 bases at J, with 14 bases between. The DNA of the CDR3 is TGTGCCATCAGTGAGTCGAGGATGGGGACCGCAACTAATGAAAAACTGTTTTTT. This sequence encodes CAISESRMGTATNEKLFF.

This clone was found once. The chain combines TRBV11-2 with TRBJ2-1; possibly TRBD2 for D (5 bases). Germline lookup yields CDR1 SGHAT and CDR2 FQNNGV. The CDR3 is made up of 14 amino acids. V shed 1 base and J shed 6 bases, with 10 bases lying between them. CDR3 region: CASSLVGGPNEQFF. CDR3 in DNA: TGTGCCAGCAGCTTAGTAGGCGGGCCCAATGAGCAGTTCTTC.

The rearrangement links TRBV30 to TRBJ1-1; a weak D match, TRBD1 (6 bases). This CDR3 contains 14 residues. Germline lookup yields CDR1 GTSNPN and CDR2 SVGIG (reference sequence). V was cut by 2 bases and J by 5 bases, with 15 bases left in between. CDR3 nucleotides: TGTGCCTGGAGTTTGGGGGCGAGGGCAACTGAAGCTTTCTTT. Its translation is CAWSLGARATEAFF.

This chain joins TRBV5-1 and TRBJ1-2; a possible D gene is TRBD1 (5 bases). The germline V gene encodes CDR1 SGHRS and CDR2 YFSETQ. V lost 2 bases to trimming and J lost 2 bases, with 28 bases between them. The length of the CDR3 is 20 residues. The CDR3 region has the DNA TGCGCCAGCAGCTTCCCACACTCCCGGGGGTATCGACGGGAAAACTATGGCTACACCTTC. Amino acids: CASSFPHSRGYRRENYGYTF.

The gene calls are TRBV7-9 and TRBJ2-5; D uncertain. Germline CDR1 is SEHNR and CDR2 is FQNEAQ (reference sequence). CDR3 length equals 13 residues. V was cut by 2 bases and J by 3 bases, with 7 bases left in between. CDR3 loop: CASSLMGEETQYF. In nucleotides, the CDR3 is TGTGCCAGCAGCTTAATGGGTGAAGAGACCCAGTACTTC.

The rearrangement uses TRBV6-5 and TRBJ2-1, with 14 bases aligning to TRBD2. The trim removed 10 bases at V and 5 bases at J, leaving 7 bases unmatched. CDR3 length: 15 amino acids. Germline V gene lookup returns CDR1 MNHEY and CDR2 SVGAGI. Written as DNA, the CDR3 is TGTGCCATATTGTCGGGACTAGCGGGGGACAATGAGCAGTTCTTC. Amino acid sequence: CAILSGLAGDNEQFF.